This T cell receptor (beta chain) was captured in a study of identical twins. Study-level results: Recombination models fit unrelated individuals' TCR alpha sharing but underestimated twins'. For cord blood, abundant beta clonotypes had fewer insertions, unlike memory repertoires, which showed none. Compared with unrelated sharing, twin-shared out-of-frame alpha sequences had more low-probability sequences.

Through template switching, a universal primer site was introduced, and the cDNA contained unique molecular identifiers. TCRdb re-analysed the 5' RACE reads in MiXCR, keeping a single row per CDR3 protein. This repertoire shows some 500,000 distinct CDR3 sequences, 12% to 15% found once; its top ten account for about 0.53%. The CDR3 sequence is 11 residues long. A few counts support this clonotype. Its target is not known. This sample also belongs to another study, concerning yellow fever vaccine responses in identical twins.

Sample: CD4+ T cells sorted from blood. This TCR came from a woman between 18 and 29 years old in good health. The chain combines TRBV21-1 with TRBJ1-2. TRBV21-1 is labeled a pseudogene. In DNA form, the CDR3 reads TGTGCCAGCATATTAGTATATGGCTACACCTTC. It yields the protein CASILVYGYTF.